The entry below gives a single T cell receptor beta chain sequence along with its context. Its cognate antigen is unknown. It was the approximately 120-subject validation cohort, separate from the approximately 680-subject first cohort, to which the donors belonged. This specimen belongs to a study of cytomegalovirus exposure and HLA in healthy donors. Overall study results and limits: Within the roughly 120 validation repertoires, first-cohort TCR clusters tended to co-occur, according to a later analysis. Most TCRs appeared rarely, but some public TCRs recurred in many donors. Some TCR beta chains (roughly 150 of them) were listed as cytomegalovirus-associated.

Between the trimmed V and J ends, which lost 4 bases and 1 base, there was a span of 8 bases. This CDR3 spans 13 amino acids. The germline V gene has CDR1 SNHLY and CDR2 FYNNEI. The assay was immunoSEQ multiplex PCR, and TCRdb's table has in-frame clones only and misses some. Of roughly 120,000 clones detected, 88% appear once; the ten largest clones hold about 2%. Material for sequencing was PBMCs. This chain links TRBV2 with TRBJ2-7; the D gene is possibly TRBD1 (6 bases). The TCR comes from a woman in her late teens or twenties in good health and CMV-seronegative. DNA of the CDR3: TGTGCCAGCAGTGGACAGGTTTCCTACGAGCAGTACTTC. Encoded protein: CASSGQVSYEQYF.